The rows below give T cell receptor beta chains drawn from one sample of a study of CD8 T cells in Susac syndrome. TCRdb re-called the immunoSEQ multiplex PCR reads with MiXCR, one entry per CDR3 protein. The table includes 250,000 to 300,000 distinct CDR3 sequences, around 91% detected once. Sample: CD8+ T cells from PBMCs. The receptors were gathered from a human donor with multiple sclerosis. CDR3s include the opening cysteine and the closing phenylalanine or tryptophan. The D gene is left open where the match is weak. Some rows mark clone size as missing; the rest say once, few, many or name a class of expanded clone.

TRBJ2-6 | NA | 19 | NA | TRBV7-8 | TGTGCCAGCACCCCTGGACGGGCAGGACTTTTCTCTGGGGCCAACGTCCTGACTTTC | CASTPGRAGLFSGANVLTF
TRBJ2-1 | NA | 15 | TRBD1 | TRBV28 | TGTGCCAGCAACGCAGGGGGTGGGGGAGACTATGAGCAGTTCTTC | CASNAGGGGDYEQFF
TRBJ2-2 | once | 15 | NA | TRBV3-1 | TGTGCCAGCAGCCAAGAACAACTATCGACCGGGGAGCTGTTTTTT | CASSQEQLSTGELFF
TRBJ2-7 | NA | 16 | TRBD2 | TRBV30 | TGTGCCTGGAGTGGGACTAGCGGGAGGGATCCCTACGAGCAGTACTTC | CAWSGTSGRDPYEQYF
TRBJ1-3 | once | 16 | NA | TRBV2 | TGTGCCAGCTCTGAGGTGAAGCGAAGCTCTGGAAACACCATATATTTT | CASSEVKRSSGNTIYF
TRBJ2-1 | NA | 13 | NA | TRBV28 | TGTGCCAGCAACCGGATAGCTAGCAATGAGCAGTTCTTC | CASNRIASNEQFF
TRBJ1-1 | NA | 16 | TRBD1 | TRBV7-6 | TGTGCCAGCAGCCCCGGGACAGGGGGCGCGAACACTGAAGCTTTCTTT | CASSPGTGGANTEAFF
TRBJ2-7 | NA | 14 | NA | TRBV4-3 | TGCGCCAGCAGCCTGTCCCTCATTTCCTACGAGCAGTACTTC | CASSLSLISYEQYF
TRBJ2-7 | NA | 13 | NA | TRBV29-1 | TGCAGCGCCGCTTCAGGCAGCTCCTACGAGCAGTACTTC | CSAASGSSYEQYF
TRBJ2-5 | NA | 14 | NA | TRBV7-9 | TGTGCCGGATTGACCGTGCCAGACCAAGAGACCCAGTACTTC | CAGLTVPDQETQYF
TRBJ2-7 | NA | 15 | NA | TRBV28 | TGTGCCAGCAGTCCCCCCCCTACATCTATCTACGAGCAGTACTTC | CASSPPPTSIYEQYF
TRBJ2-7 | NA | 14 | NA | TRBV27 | TGTGCCAGCAGTTTTGCTGGGGGTGGGTACGAGCAGTACTTC | CASSFAGGGYEQYF